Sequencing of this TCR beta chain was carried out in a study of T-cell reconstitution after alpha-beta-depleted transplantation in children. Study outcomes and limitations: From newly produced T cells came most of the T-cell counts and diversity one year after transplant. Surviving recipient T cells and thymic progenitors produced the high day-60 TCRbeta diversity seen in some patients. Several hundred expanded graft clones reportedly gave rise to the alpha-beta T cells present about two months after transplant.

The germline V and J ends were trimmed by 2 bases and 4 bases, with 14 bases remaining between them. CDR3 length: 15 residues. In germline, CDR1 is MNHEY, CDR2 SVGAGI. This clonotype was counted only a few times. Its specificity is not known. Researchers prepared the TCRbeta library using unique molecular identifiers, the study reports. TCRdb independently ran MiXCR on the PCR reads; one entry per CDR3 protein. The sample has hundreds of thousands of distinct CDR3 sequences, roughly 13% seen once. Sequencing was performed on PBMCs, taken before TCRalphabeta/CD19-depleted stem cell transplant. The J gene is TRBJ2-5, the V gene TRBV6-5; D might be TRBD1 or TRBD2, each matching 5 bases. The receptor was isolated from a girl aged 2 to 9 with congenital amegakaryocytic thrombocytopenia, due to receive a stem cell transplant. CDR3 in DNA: TGTGCCAGCAGTTACCCCCGGGACGGCATAGAGACCCAGTACTTC. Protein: CASSYPRDGIETQYF.